The source of this T cell receptor beta chain is a study of OX40 agonist ivuxolimab in advanced cancers. This CDR3 has 13 residues. Germline lookup yields CDR1 KGHSH and CDR2 LQKENI. V shed 4 bases and J shed 5 bases, with 11 bases lying between them. Generated by immunoSEQ multiplex PCR, the TCRdb table keeps only in-frame clones and is missing some. This sample carries about 68,000 clones, roughly 82% of them seen once, and the ten largest clones take roughly 11%. The rearrangement links TRBV18 to TRBJ1-1; possibly TRBD1 for D (6 bases). This sample comprised CD4+ or CD8+ T cells sorted from blood, obtained in a trial of the OX40 agonist ivuxolimab. This sequence was found in an adult with an advanced solid tumor such as melanoma, head and neck, liver or kidney cancer. Here the CDR3 DNA reads TGTGCCAGCTCACAACAGGGTAGTACTGAAGCTTTCTTT. Translation gives CASSQQGSTEAFF. Combining the CDR3 with reference TRBV18 and TRBJ1-1 gives the whole variable domain NAGVMQNPRHLVRRRGQEARLRCSPMKGHSHVYWYRQLPEEGLKFMVYLQKENIIDESGMPKERFSAEFPKEGPSILRIQQVVRGDSAAYFCASSQQGSTEAFFGQGTRLTVV.